This T cell receptor beta chain stems from a study of cytomegalovirus exposure and HLA in healthy donors. Study-wide findings and caveats: Only CMV serostatus was available as immune exposure information. According to the study, around 160 TCR beta chains were cytomegalovirus-associated.

Turning to this clone: The antigen remains unidentified.

V lost 8 bases and J 0 bases, leaving 11 bases between the germline ends. Germline CDR1 GTSNPN, CDR2 SVGIG (reference sequence). The CDR3 runs 12 residues. Amplification used 60 Vbeta primers and 13 Jbeta primers. Clones were sequenced by immunoSEQ multiplex PCR, and TCRdb holds only the in-frame ones, with some missing. This sample has tens of thousands of clones, with roughly 77% found just once. The receptor was derived from a woman aged 40 to 49 in good health and CMV-seropositive. The sample consisted of PBMCs. The chain recombines TRBV30 with TRBJ2-7, with D possibly TRBD1 on 7 matching bases. CDR3 in amino acids: CAAGQSSYEQYF. The CDR3 DNA reads as TGTGCCGCGGGACAGAGCTCCTACGAGCAGTACTTC. Supplemented by reference TRBV30 and TRBJ2-7, the full variable domain reads SQTIHQWPATLVQPVGSPLSLECTVEGTSNPNLYWYRQAAGRGLQLLFYSVGIGQISSEVPQNLSASRPQDRQFILSSKKLLLSDSGFYLCAAGQSSYEQYFGPGTRLTVT.